This T cell receptor (beta chain) appears in the sequencing data of a study of glioma-infiltrating T cells after dendritic cell vaccination. Germline values: CDR1 SGDLS, CDR2 YYNGEE. The CDR3 runs to 15 residues. Trimming took 3 bases from V and 5 from J; bases not matched to a gene: 2. The repertoire was sequenced with immunoSEQ multiplex PCR; TCRdb's copy has only in-frame clones and lacks some. The sample holds over 55,000 clones, about four fifths seen once. The specimen was blood, collected before dendritic cell vaccination. The clonotype comes from a human donor with glioblastoma. This chain joins TRBV9 and TRBJ1-6; TRBD1 agrees at 10 bases. The CDR3: CASSAGQGDNSPLHF. In DNA, the CDR3 is TGTGCCAGCAGCGCCGGACAGGGGGATAATTCACCCCTCCACTTT.